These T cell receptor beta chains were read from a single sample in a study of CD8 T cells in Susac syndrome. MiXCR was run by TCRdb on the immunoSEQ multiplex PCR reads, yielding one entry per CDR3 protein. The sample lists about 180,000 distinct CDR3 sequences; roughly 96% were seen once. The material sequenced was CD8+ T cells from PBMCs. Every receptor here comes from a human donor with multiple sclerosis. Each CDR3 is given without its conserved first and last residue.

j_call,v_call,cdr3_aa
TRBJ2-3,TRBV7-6,ASSPDRGVTDTQY
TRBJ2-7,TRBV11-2,ASSPVAGSSYEQY
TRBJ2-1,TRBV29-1,SVGTDLTSGRVVSYNEQF
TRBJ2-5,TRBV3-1,ASSPERGERQETQY
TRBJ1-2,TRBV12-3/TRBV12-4,ASSFEGNGYT
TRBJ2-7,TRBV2,ASSQTSGYYEQY
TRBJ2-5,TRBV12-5,ASGLSGETQY
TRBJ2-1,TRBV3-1,ASSWSGRAFNEQF
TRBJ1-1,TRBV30,ASVRTEAF
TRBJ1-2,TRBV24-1,ATSSEGGNYGYT
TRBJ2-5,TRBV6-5,ASSGLAGQETQY
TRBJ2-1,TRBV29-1,SVWGLNRHEQF
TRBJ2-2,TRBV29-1,SVEDRGSRLGGTGELF
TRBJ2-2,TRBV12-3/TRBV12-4,ASRSVGGELF
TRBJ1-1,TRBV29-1,STLSGATEAF
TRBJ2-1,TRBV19,ASRQSGRLNEQF
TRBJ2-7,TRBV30,AWSFGTGYEQY
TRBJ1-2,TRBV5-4,ASSLVSGNYGYT
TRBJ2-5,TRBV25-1,ASRQSASGMLGVETQY
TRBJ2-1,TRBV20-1,SAPSALHEQF
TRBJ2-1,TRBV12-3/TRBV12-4,ASTLGQVAEQF
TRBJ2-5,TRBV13,ASSLGLGGAPETQY
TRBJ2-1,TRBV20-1,SGRDYSYNEQF
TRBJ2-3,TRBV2,ASTPGQGSTDTQY
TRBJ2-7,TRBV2,ASSPRRGAYEQY
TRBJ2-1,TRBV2,ASSEWLVGNEQF
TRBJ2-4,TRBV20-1,SASGGFGAKNIQY
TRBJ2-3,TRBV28,ASSLVGWSGSSDTQY
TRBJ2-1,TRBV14,ASSYRQGSDEQF
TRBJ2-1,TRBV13,ASSPGPESNEQF
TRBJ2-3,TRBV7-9,ASSAGLAGGASTDTQY
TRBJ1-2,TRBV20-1,SAWGMLNPTNYGYT
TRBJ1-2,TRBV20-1,SAERTGNYGYT
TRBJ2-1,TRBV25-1,ASSGTVDNEQF
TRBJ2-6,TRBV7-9,ASSTRTGPGANVLT
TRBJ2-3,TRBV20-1,SARDRGWTRITDTQY
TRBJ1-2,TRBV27,ASSFYPEAYGYT
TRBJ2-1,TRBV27,ASSSLQTHSGASYNEQF
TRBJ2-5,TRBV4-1,ASSQDTEGRVWETQY
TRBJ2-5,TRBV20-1,SAALGWGRETQY
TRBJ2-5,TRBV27,ASNAGETQY
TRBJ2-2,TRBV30,AWSPTNTGELF
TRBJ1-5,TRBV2,ASSATGTGGDRYQPQH
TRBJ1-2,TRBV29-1,SVRDSDNYGYT
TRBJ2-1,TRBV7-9,ASGTGVTNEQF
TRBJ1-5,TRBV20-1,SVCWDQPQH
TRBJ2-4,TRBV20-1,SARAPGLGNIQY
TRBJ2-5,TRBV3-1,ASRSQGEETQY
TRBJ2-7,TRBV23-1,ASSGVGVDSYEQY
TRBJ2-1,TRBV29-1,SANPNNEQF
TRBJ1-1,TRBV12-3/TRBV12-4,ASRGTAGTEAF
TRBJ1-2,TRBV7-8,ASSFGGDHYGYT
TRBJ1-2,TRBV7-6,ASSFGPIGTEYGYT
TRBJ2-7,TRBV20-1,SAQQGPSAGEQY
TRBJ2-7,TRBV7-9,ASSNLAGGLEQY
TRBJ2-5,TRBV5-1,ASSLVLIFQPGETQY
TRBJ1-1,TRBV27,ASSLQHTGRAEAF
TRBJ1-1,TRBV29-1,SGADRGDTEAF